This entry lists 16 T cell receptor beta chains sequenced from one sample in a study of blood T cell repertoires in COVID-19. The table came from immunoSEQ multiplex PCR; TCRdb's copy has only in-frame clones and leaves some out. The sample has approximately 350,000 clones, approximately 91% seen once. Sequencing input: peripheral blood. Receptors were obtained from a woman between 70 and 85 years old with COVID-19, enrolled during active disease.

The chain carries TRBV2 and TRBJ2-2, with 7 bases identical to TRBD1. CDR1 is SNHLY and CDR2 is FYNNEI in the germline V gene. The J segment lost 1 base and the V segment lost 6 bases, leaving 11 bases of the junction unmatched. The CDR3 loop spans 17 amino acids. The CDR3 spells CASRPPRQGVNTGELFF. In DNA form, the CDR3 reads TGTGCCAGCAGACCCCCAAGACAGGGAGTGAACACCGGGGAGCTGTTTTTT.

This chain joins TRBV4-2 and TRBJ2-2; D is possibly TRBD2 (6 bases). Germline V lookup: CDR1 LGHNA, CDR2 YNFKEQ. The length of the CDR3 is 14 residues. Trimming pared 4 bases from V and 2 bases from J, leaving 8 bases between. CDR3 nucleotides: TGTGCCAGCAGCCGGGGACTCAACACCGGGGAGCTGTTTTTT. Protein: CASSRGLNTGELFF.

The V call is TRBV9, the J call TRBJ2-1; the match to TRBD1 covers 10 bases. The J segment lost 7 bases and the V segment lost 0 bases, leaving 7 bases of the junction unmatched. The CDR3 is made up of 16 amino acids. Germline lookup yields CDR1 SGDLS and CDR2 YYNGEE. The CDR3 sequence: CASSVAEGQGFNEQFF. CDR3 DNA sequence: TGTGCCAGCAGCGTAGCTGAGGGACAGGGGTTTAATGAGCAGTTCTTC.

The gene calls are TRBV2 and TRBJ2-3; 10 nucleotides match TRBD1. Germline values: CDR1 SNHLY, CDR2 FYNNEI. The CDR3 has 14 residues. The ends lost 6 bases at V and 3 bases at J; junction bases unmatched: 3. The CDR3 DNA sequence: TGTGCCAGCAGGGACAGGGGGGGGACAGATACGCAGTATTTT. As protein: CASRDRGGTDTQYF.

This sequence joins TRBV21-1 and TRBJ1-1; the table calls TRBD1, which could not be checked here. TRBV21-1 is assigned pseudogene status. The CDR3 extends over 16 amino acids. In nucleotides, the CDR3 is TGTGCCAGCAGCAAAGGACAGGGGGCTCAGGGCGCTGAAGCTTTCTTT. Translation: CASSKGQGAQGAEAFF.

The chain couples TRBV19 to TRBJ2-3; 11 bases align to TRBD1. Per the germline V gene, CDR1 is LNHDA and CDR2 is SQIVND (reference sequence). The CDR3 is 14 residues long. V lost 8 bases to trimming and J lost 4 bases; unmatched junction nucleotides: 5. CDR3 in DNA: TGTGCCAGTGGGACAGGGGGTTCCCCAGATACGCAGTATTTT. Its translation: CASGTGGSPDTQYF.

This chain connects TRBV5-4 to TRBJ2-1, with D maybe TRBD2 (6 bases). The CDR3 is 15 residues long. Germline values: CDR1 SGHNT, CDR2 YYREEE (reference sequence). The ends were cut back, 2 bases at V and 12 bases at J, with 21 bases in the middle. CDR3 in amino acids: CASSFELASPWAQFF. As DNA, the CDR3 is TGTGCCAGCAGCTTCGAACTAGCTAGCCCCTGGGCGCAGTTCTTC.

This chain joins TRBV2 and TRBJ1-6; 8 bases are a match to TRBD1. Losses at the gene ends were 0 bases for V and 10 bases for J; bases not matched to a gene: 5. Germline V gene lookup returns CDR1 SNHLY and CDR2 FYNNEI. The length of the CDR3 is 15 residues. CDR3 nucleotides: TGTGCCAGCAGTGAAGCGCCAGGGGGCTCCTCACCCCTCCACTTT. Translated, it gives CASSEAPGGSSPLHF.

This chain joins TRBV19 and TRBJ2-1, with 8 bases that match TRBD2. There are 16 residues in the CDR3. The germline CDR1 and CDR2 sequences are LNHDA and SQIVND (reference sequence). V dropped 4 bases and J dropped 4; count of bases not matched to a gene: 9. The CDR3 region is CASSTRALAVYNEQFF. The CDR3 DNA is TGTGCCAGTAGTACGAGGGCACTAGCGGTTTACAATGAGCAGTTCTTC.

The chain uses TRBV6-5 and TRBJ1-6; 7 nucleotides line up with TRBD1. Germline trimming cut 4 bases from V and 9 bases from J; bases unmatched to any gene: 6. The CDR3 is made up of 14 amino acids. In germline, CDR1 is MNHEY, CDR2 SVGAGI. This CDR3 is CASSSGTVTSPLHF. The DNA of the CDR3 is TGTGCCAGCAGTTCCGGGACAGTCACTTCACCCCTCCACTTT.

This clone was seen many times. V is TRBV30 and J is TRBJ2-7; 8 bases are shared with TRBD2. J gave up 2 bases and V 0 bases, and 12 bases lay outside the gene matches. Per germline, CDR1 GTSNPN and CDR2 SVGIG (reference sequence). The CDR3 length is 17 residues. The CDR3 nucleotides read TGTGCCTGGAGTGTAGAGCGGGGGCCTTTCGGGGCCTACGAGCAGTACTTC. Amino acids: CAWSVERGPFGAYEQYF. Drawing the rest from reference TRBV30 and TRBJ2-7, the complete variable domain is SQTIHQWPATLVQPVGSPLSLECTVEGTSNPNLYWYRQAAGRGLQLLFYSVGIGQISSEVPQNLSASRPQDRQFILSSKKLLLSDSGFYLCAWSVERGPFGAYEQYFGPGTRLTVT.

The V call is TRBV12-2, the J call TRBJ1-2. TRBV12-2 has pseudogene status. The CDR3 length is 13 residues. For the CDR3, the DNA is TGTGCAAGTCGCCCCCGGGGTGTGGGGGGCTACACCTTC. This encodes CASRPRGVGGYTF.

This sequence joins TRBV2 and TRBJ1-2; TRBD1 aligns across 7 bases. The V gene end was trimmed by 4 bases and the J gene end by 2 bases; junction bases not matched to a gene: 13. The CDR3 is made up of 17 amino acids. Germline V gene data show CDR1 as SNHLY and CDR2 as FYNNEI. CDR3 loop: CASSGINYRGGNYGYTF. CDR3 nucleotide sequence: TGTGCCAGCAGTGGGATCAATTACAGGGGAGGCAACTATGGCTACACCTTC.

This CDR3 reads CAGRRGTSGTDTQYF. CDR3 DNA: TGTGCCGGACGTCGGGGGACTAGCGGCACAGATACGCAGTATTTT. The V gene is TRBV6-6, the J gene TRBJ2-3, with TRBD2 matching over 10 bases. After removal of 11 bases from V and 1 base from J, the junction contained 9 bases not matched to a gene. The CDR3 extends over 15 amino acids. The germline V gene encodes CDR1 MNHNY and CDR2 SVGAGI (reference sequence).

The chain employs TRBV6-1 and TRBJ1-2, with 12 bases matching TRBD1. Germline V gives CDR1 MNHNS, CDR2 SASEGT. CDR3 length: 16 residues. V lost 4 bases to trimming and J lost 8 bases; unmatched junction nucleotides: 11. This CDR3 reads CASSVGTGGSFWGYTF. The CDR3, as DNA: TGTGCCAGCAGTGTCGGGACAGGGGGCTCATTTTGGGGCTACACCTTC.

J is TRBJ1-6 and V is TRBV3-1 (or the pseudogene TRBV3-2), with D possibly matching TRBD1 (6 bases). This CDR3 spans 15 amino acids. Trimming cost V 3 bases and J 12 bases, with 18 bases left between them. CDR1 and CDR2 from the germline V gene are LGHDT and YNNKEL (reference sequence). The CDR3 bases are TGTGCCAGCAGCCAGGGGTGGACAGCCGCAGGACCCCTCCACTTT. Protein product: CASSQGWTAAGPLHF.